This entry is about one T cell receptor (beta chain). What it binds is not known. Both 60 Vbeta primers and 13 Jbeta primers went into the PCR. TCRdb's copy holds only in-frame clones and misses some; the assay was immunoSEQ multiplex PCR. The sample consists of 100,000 or so clones, roughly 80% of them appearing once. The source of the sample is a study of cytomegalovirus exposure and HLA in healthy donors. As for the study in general: Genetic ancestry analysis placed around 76% of the 398 donors that were genotyped in the Caucasian-associated cluster. Overall study findings and caveats: Most TCR beta V segments were productive about 87% or about 30% of the time in an earlier analysis. A reported reduction in N-insertions relative to the roughly 670-donor mean was seen in an Asian-associated ancestry cluster in a later analysis.

The V gene end was trimmed by 1 base and the J gene end by 4 bases; junction bases not matched to a gene: 5. This CDR3 comprises 15 residues. CDR1 is SGHDT and CDR2 is YYEEEE in the germline V gene. The sequence was obtained from a man between 25 and 39 years old in good health and CMV-seropositive. The V gene is TRBV5-6, the J gene TRBJ2-5; 9 bases line up with TRBD2. Material: PBMCs. The CDR3 is CASSLFSGGAETQYF. In nucleotides, the CDR3 is TGTGCCAGCAGCTTGTTTAGCGGGGGCGCAGAGACCCAGTACTTC.